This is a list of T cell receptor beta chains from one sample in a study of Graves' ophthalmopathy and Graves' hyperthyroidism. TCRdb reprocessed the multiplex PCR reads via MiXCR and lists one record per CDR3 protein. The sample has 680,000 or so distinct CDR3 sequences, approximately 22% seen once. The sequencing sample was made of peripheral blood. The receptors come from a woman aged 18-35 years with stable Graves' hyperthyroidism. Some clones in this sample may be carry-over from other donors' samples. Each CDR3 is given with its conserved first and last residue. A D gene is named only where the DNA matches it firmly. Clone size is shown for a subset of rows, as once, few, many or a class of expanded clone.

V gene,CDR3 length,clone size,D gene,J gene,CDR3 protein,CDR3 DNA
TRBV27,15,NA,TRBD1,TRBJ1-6,CASRTGAPYNSPLHF,TGTGCCAGCCGGACAGGGGCCCCCTATAATTCACCCCTCCACTTT
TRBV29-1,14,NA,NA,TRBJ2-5,CTSGGGRYKRPQYF,TGCACCTCTGGAGGGGGACGTTACAAGAGACCCCAGTACTTC
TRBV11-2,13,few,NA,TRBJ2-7,CASSLKGGFEQYF,TGTGCCAGCAGCTTAAAGGGGGGGTTCGAGCAGTACTTC
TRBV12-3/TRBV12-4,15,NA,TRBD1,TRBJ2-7,CASSWDRGTWNEQYF,TGTGCCAGCAGTTGGGACAGGGGGACATGGAACGAGCAGTACTTC
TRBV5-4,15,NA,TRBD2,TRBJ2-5,CASSSGTSRQETQYF,TGTGCCAGCAGCTCCGGGACTAGTCGTCAAGAGACCCAGTACTTC
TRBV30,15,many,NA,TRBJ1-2,CADGLAQGLNYGYTF,TGTGCCGACGGGCTCGCGCAAGGGCTTAACTATGGCTACACCTTC
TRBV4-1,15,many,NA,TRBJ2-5,CASSQDGVLSETQYF,TGCGCCAGCAGCCAAGATGGGGTATTATCAGAGACCCAGTACTTC
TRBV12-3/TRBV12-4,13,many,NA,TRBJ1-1,CASSPREVTEAFF,TGTGCCAGCAGTCCTAGGGAGGTCACTGAAGCTTTCTTT
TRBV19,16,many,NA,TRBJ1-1,CASSILPRELNTEAFF,TGTGCCAGTAGTATATTACCCCGGGAGCTGAACACTGAAGCTTTCTTT
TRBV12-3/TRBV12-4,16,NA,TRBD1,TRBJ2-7,CASSTGDSARSYEQYF,TGTGCCAGCAGTACTGGGGACAGCGCTCGCTCCTACGAGCAGTACTTC
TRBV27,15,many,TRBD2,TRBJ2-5,CASSPLGRGGETQYF,TGTGCCAGCAGTCCCCTCGGGAGGGGAGGCGAGACCCAGTACTTC
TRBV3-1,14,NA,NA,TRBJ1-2,CASSQRDLNYGYTF,TGTGCCAGCAGCCAAAGGGACCTCAACTATGGCTACACCTTC
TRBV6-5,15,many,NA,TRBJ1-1,CASSYSWTANTEAFF,TGTGCCAGCAGTTACTCCTGGACAGCGAACACTGAAGCTTTCTTT
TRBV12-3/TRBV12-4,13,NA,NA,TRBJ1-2,CASSFRSNYGYTF,TGTGCCAGCAGTTTCCGGAGTAACTATGGCTACACCTTC
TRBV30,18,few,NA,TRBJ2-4,CAWSVRGQVGLAKNIQYF,TGTGCCTGGAGTGTACGGGGTCAAGTAGGTTTAGCCAAAAACATTCAGTACTTC
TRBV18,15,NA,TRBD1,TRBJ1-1,CASAGQAAASTEAFF,TGTGCCAGCGCGGGACAGGCGGCGGCGAGCACTGAAGCTTTCTTT
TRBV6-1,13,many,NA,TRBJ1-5,CASSETWDQPQHF,TGTGCCAGCAGTGAAACGTGGGATCAGCCCCAGCATTTT
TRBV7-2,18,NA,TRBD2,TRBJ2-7,CASSLAASGRHGSYEQYF,TGTGCCAGCAGCTTAGCGGCTAGCGGGAGGCATGGTTCCTACGAGCAGTACTTC
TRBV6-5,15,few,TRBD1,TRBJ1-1,CASSSLDRGNTEAFF,TGTGCCAGCAGTTCGTTGGACAGGGGAAACACCGAAGCTTTCTTT
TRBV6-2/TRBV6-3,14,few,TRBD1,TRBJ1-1,CASTLDRVIAEAFF,TGTGCCAGCACTCTCGACAGGGTTATCGCTGAAGCTTTCTTT
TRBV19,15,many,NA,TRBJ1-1,CASSLSLQVGTEAFF,TGTGCCAGTAGTCTCTCTCTCCAGGTGGGCACTGAAGCTTTCTTT
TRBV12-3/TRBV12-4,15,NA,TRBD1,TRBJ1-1,CASTGGYRGNTEAFF,TGTGCCAGCACGGGCGGGTACAGGGGTAACACTGAAGCTTTCTTT
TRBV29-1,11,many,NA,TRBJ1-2,CSGRTDYGYTF,TGCAGCGGTCGGACAGACTATGGCTACACCTTC
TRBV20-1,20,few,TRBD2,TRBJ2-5,CSAREMGLAGGPGRRETQYF,TGCAGTGCTAGAGAGATGGGACTAGCGGGAGGGCCTGGGAGGAGAGAGACCCAGTACTTC
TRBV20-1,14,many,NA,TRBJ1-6,CSARDPQNNSPLHF,TGCAGTGCTAGAGATCCCCAGAATAATTCACCCCTCCACTTT
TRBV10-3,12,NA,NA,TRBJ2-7,CAVTPTPYEQYF,TGTGCCGTCACCCCTACCCCCTACGAGCAGTACTTC
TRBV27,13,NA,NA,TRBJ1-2,CAVPTIGNYGYTF,TGTGCCGTACCAACCATCGGTAACTATGGCTACACCTTC
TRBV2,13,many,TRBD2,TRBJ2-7,CASDPSGVYEQYF,TGTGCCAGCGATCCTAGCGGGGTTTACGAGCAGTACTTC
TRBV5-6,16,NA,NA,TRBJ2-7,CASSPRKFLISYEQYF,TGTGCCAGCAGCCCCAGAAAGTTCCTTATCTCCTACGAGCAGTACTTC
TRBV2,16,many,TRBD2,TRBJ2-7,CASRKRGTSGGYEQYF,TGTGCCAGCAGAAAACGCGGGACTAGCGGGGGATACGAGCAGTACTTC